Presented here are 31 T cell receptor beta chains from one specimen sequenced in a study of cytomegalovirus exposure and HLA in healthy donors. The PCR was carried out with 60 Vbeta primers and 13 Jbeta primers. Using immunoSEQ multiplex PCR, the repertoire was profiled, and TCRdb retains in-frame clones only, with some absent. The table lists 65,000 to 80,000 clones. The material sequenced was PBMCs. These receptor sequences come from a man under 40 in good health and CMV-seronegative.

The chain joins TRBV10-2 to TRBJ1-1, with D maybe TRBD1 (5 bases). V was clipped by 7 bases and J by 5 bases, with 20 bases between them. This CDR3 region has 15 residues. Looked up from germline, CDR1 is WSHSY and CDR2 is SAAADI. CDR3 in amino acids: CASNPVTPGRTEAFF. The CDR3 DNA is TGCGCCAGCAACCCAGTGACTCCAGGGAGGACTGAAGCTTTCTTT.

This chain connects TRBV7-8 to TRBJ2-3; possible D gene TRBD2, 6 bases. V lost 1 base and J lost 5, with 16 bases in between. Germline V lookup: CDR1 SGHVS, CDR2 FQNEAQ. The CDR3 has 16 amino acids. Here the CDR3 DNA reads TGTGCCAGCAGCTTAGTTCCCGGGAGTGAAAAAGATACGCAGTATTTT. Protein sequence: CASSLVPGSEKDTQYF. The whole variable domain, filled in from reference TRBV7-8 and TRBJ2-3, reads GAGVSQSPRYKVAKRGQDVALRCDPISGHVSLFWYQQALGQGPEFLTYFQNEAQLDKSGLPSDRFFAERPEGSVSTLKIQRTQQEDSAVYLCASSLVPGSEKDTQYFGPGTRLTVL.

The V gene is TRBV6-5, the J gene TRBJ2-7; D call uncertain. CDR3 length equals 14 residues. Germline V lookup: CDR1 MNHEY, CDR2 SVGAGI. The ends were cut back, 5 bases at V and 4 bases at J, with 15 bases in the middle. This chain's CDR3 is CASSVDTSAYEQYF. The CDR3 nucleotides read TGTGCCAGCAGTGTTGACACATCTGCTTACGAGCAGTACTTC.

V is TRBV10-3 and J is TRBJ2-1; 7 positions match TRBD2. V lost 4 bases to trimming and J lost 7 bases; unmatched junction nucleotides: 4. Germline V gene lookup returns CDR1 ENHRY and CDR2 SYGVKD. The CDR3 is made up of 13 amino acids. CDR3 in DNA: TGTGCCATCAGTGTACGGGGGGAGAATGAGCAGTTCTTC. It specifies CAISVRGENEQFF.

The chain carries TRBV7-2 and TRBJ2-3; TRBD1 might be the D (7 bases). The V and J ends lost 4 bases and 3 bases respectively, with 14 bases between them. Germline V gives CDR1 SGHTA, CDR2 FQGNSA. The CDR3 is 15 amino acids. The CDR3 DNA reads TGTGCCAGCAGCTACGACAGGGCGGGGACAGATACGCAGTATTTT. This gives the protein CASSYDRAGTDTQYF.

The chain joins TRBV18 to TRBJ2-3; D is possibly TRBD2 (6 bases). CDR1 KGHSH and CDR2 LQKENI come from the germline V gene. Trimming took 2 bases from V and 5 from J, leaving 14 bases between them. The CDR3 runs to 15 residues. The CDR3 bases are TGTGCCAGCTCACCAAACTACTCCGGGGGAGATACGCAGTATTTT. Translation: CASSPNYSGGDTQYF.

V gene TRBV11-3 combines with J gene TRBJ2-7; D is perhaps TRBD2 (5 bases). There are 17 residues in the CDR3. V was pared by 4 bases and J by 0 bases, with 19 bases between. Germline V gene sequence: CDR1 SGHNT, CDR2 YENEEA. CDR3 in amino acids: CASSSPPQRTRSYEQYF. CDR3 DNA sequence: TGTGCCAGCAGCTCCCCTCCACAGCGGACCCGCTCCTACGAGCAGTACTTC. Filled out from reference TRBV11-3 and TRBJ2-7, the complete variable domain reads EAGVVQSPRYKIIEKKQPVAFWCNPISGHNTLYWYLQNLGQGPELLIRYENEEAVDDSQLPKDRFSAERLKGVDSTLKIQPAELGDSAVYLCASSSPPQRTRSYEQYFGPGTRLTVT.

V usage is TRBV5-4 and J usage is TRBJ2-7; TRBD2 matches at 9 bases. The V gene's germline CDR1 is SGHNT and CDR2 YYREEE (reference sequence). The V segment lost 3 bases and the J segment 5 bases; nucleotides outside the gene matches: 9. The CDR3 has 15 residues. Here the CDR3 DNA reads TGTGCCAGCAGCTCTCCTAGCGGGGCCCCTGACGAGCAGTACTTC. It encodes CASSSPSGAPDEQYF.

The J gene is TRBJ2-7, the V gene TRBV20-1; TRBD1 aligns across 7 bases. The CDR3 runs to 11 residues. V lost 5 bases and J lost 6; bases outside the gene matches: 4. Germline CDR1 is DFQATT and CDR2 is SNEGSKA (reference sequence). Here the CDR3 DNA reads TGCAGTGCTCACAGGGGCCCCGAGCAGTACTTC. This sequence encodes CSAHRGPEQYF.

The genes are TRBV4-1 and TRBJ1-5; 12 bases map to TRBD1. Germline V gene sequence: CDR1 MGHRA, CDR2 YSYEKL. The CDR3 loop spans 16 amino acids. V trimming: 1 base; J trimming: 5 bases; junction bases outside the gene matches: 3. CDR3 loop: CASSQVGTGGDQPQHF. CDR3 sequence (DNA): TGCGCCAGCAGCCAAGTGGGGACAGGGGGCGATCAGCCCCAGCATTTT.

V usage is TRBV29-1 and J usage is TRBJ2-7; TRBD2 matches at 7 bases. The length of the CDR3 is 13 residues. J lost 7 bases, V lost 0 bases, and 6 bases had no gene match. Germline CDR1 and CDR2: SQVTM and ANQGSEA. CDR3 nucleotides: TGCAGCGTTGAAGAAAGCGGGACGTGGGAGCAGTACTTC. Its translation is CSVEESGTWEQYF.

CDR3 in DNA: TGTGCCAGCAGTGAAATCGGGTATGGCTACACCTTC. Protein: CASSEIGYGYTF. This chain connects TRBV6-5 to TRBJ1-2; unclear D gene. Germline V CDR1 and CDR2: MNHEY, SVGAGI. Trimming left V 5 bases short and J 5 bases short, with 9 bases between. The CDR3 consists of 12 residues.

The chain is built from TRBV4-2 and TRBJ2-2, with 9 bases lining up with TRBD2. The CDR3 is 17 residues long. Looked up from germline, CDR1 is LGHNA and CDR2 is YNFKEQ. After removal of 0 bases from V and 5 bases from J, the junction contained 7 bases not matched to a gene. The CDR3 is CASSQDTIAGETGELFF. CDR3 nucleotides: TGTGCCAGCAGCCAAGATACGATAGCGGGGGAAACCGGGGAGCTGTTTTTT.

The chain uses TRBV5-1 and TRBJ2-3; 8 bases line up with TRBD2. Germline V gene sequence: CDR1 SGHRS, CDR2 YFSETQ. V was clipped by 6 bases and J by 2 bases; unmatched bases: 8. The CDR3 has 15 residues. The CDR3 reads CASTTPGLVTDTQYF. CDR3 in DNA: TGCGCCAGCACCACCCCGGGACTAGTCACAGATACGCAGTATTTT.

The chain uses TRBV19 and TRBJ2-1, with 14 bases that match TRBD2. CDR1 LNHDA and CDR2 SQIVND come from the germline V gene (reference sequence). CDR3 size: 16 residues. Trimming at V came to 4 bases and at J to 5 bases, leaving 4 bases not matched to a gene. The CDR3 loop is CASSKRTSGGNNEQFF. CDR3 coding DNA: TGTGCCAGTAGTAAACGGACTAGCGGGGGGAACAATGAGCAGTTCTTC.

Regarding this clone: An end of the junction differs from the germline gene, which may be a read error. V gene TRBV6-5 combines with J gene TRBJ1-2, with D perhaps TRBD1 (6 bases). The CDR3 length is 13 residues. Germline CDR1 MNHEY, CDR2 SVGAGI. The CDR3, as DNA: TGTGCCACCAGTTCCGACAGGCTGTGGGGCTACACCTTC. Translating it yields CATSSDRLWGYTF.

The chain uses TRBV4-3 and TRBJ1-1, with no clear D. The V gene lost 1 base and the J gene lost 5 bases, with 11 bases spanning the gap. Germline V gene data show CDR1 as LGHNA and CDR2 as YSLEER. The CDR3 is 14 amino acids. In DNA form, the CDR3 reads TGCGCCAGCAGCCAAGTTGAGGGAAAGACTGAAGCTTTCTTT. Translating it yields CASSQVEGKTEAFF.

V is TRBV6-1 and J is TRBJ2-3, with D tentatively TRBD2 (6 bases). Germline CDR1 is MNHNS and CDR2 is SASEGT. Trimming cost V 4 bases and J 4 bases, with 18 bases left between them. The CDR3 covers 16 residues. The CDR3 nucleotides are TGTGCCAGCAGTGGCACCGCTAGCGCCTCCTCAGATACGCAGTATTTT. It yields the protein CASSGTASASSDTQYF.

The DNA for the CDR3 is TGTGCCAGCAGTACCGGGACAGGGGTTGCTGAAGCTTTCTTT. This encodes CASSTGTGVAEAFF. The chain uses TRBV6-5 and TRBJ1-1, with 10 bases matching TRBD1. Germline values: CDR1 MNHEY, CDR2 SVGAGI. The CDR3 totals 14 residues. V dropped 5 bases and J dropped 6; count of bases not matched to a gene: 6.

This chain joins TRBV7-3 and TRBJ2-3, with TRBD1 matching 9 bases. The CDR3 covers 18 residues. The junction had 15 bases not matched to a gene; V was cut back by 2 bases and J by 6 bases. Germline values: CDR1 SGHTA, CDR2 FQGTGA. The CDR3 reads CASSLSGTGRFSRDTQYF. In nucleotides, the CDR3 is TGTGCCAGCAGCTTATCGGGGACAGGGAGGTTTTCCCGCGATACGCAGTATTTT. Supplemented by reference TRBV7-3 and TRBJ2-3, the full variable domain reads GAGVSQTPSNKVTEKGKYVELRCDPISGHTALYWYRQSLGQGPEFLIYFQGTGAADDSGLPNDRFFAVRPEGSVSTLKIQRTERGDSAVYLCASSLSGTGRFSRDTQYFGPGTRLTVL.

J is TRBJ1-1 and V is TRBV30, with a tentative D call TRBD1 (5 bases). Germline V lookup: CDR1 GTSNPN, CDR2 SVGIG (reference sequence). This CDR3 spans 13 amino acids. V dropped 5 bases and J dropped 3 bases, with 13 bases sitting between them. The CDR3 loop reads CAWEDRGYTEAFF. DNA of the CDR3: TGTGCCTGGGAAGACCGGGGGTACACTGAAGCTTTCTTT.

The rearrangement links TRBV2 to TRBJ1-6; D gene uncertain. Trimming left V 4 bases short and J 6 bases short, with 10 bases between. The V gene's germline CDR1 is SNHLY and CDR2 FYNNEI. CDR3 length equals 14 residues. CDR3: CASSGQLPNSPLHF. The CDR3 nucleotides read TGTGCCAGCAGTGGCCAGTTGCCTAATTCACCCCTCCACTTT.

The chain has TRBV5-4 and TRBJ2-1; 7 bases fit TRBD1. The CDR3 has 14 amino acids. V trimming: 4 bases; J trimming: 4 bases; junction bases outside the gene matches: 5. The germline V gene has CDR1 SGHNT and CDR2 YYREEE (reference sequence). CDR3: CASSATTGYNEQFF. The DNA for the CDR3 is TGTGCCAGCAGCGCTACGACAGGGTACAATGAGCAGTTCTTC.

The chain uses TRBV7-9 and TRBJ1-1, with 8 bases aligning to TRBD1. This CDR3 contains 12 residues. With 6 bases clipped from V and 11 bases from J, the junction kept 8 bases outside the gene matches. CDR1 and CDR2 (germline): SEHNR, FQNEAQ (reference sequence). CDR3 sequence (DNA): TGTGCCAGCAGAGGACAGGGAGTTCCGGCTTTCTTT. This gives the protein CASRGQGVPAFF. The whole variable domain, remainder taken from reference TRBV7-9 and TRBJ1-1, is DTGVSQNPRHKITKRGQNVTFRCDPISEHNRLYWYRQTLGQGPEFLTYFQNEAQLEKSRLLSDRFSAERPKGSFSTLEIQRTEQGDSAMYLCASRGQGVPAFFGQGTRLTVV.

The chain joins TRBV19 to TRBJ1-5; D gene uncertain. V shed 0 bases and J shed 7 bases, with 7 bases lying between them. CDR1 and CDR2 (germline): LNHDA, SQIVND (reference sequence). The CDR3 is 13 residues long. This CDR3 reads CASSIEGEQPQHF. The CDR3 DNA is TGTGCCAGTAGTATAGAAGGAGAGCAGCCCCAGCATTTT.

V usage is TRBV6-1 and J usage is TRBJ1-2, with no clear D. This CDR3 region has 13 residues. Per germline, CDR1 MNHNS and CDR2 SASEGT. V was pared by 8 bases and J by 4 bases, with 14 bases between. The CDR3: CASDSLALYGYTF. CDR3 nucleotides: TGTGCCAGCGATTCACTCGCGCTCTATGGCTACACCTTC.

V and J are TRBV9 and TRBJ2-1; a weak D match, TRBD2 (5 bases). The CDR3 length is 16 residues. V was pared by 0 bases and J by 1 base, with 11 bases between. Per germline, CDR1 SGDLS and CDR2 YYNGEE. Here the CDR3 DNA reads TGTGCCAGCAGCGTAGGGTGGGAGCGGTCCTACAATGAGCAGTTCTTC. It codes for CASSVGWERSYNEQFF.

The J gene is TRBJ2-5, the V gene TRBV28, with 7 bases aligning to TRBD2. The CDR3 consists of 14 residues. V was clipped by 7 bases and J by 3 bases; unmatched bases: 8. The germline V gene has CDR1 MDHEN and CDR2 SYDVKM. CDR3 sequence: CASIPAGDEETQYF. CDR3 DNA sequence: TGTGCCAGCATACCGGCGGGGGATGAAGAGACCCAGTACTTC.

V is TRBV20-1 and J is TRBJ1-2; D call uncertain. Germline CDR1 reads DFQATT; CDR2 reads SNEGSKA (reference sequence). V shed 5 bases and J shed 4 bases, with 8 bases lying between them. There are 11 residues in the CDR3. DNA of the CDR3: TGCAGTGCTCCCAGAGGCTATGGCTACACCTTC. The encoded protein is CSAPRGYGYTF.

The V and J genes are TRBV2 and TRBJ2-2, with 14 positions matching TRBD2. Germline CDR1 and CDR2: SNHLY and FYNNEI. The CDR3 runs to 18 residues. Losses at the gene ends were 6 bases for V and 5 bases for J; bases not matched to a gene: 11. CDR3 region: CASRLGLAGGVGTGELFF. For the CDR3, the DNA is TGTGCCAGCAGGCTCGGACTAGCGGGGGGCGTTGGAACCGGGGAGCTGTTTTTT.

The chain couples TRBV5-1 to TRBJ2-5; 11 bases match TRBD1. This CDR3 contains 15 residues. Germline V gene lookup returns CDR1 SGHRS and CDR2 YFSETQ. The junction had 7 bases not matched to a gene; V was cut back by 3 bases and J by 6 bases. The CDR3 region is CASSSGQGASKTQYF. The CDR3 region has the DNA TGCGCCAGCAGCTCCGGACAGGGGGCATCGAAGACCCAGTACTTC. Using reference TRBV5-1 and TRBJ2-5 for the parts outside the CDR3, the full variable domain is KAGVTQTPRYLIKTRGQQVTLSCSPISGHRSVSWYQQTPGQGLQFLFEYFSETQRNKGNFPGRFSGRQFSNSRSEMNVSTLELGDSALYLCASSSGQGASKTQYFGPGTRLLVL.